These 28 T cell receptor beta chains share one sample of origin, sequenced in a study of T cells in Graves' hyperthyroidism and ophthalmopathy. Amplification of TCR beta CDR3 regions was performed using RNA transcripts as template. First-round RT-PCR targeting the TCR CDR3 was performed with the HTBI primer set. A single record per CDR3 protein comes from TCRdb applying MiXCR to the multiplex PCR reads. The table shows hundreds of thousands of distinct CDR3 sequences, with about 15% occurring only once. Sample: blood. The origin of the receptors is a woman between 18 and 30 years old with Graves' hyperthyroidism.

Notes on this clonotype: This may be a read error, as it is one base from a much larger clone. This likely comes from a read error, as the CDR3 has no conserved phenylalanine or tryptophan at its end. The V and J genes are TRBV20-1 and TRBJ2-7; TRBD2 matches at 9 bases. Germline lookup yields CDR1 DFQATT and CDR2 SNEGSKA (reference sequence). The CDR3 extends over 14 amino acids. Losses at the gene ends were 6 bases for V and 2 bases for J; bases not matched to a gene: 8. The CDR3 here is CSARERGVTYEQYL. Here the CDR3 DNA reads TGCAGTGCGAGGGAGCGGGGGGTTACCTACGAGCAGTACTTA.

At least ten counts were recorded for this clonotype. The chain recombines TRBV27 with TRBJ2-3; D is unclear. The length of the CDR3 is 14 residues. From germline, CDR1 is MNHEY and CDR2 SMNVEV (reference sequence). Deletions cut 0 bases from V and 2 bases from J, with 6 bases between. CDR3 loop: CASSLSKNTDTQYF. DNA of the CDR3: TGTGCCAGCAGTTTATCGAAGAACACAGATACGCAGTATTTT.

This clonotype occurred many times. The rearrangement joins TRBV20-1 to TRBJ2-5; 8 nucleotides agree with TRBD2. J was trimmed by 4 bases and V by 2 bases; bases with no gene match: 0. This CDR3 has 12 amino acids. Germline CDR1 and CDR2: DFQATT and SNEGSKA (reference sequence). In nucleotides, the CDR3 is TGCAGTGCTAGACTAGCGGGAGAGACCCAGTACTTC. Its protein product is CSARLAGETQYF.

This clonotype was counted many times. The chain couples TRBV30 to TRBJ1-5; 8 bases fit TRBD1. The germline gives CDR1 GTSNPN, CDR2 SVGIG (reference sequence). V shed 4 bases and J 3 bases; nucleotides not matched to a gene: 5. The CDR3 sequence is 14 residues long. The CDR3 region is CAWTGTGNNQPQHF. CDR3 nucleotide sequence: TGTGCCTGGACGGGGACAGGCAACAATCAGCCCCAGCATTTT.

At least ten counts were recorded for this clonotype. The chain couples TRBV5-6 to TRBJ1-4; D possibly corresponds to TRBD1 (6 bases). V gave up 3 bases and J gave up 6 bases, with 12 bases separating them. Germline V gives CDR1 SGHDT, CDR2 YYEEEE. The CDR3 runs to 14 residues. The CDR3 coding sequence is TGTGCCAGCAGCTCGGGGGCTCGGTATGAAAAACTGTTTTTT. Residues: CASSSGARYEKLFF.

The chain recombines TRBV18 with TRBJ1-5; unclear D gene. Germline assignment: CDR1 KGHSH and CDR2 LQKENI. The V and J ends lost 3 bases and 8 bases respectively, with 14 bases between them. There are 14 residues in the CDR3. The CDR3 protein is CASSPRYSQEPQHF. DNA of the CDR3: TGTGCCAGCTCACCTCGATACTCTCAGGAGCCCCAGCATTTT. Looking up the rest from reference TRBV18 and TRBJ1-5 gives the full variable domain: NAGVMQNPRHLVRRRGQEARLRCSPMKGHSHVYWYRQLPEEGLKFMVYLQKENIIDESGMPKERFSAEFPKEGPSILRIQQVVRGDSAAYFCASSPRYSQEPQHFGDGTRLSIL.

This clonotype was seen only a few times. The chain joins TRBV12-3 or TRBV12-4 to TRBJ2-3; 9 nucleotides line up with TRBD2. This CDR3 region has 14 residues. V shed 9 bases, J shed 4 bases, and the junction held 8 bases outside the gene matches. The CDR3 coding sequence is TGTGCCAGTAACTTAGCGGGAGCGGCAGATACGCAGTATTTT. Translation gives CASNLAGAADTQYF.

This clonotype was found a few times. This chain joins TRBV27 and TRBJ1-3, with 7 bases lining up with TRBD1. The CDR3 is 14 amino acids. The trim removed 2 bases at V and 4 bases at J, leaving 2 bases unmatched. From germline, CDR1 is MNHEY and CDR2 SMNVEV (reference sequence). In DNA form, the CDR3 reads TGTGCCAGCAGTTTAAAGGGGGCAGGAAACACCATATATTTT. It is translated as CASSLKGAGNTIYF.

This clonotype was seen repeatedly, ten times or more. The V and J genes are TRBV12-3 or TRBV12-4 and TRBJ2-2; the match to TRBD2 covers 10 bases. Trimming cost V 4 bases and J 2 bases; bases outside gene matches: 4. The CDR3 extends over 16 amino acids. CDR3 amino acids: CASSSSGSFNTGELFF. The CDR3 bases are TGTGCCAGCAGTTCTAGCGGGAGCTTTAACACCGGGGAGCTGTTTTTT.

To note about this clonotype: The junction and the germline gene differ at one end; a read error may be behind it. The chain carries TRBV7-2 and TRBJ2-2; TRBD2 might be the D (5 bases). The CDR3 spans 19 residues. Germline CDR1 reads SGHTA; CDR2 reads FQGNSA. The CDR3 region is CASSLRGRAAYPNTGELLF. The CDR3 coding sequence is TGTGCCAGCAGCCTCCGGGGAAGAGCAGCCTATCCGAACACCGGGGAGCTGCTTTTT.

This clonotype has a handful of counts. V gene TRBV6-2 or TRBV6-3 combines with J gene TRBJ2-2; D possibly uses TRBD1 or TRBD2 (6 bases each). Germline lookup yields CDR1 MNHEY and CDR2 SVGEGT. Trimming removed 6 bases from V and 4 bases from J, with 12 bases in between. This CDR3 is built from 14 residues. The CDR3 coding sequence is TGTGCCAGCAGAGGGGGAGGAGGCACCGGGGAGCTGTTTTTT. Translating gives CASRGGGGTGELFF.

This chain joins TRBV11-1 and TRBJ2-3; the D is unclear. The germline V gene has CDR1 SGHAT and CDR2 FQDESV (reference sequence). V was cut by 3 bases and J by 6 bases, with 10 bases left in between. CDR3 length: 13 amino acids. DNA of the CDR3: TGTGCCAGCAGCTTGCTTTCAGACGATACGCAGTATTTT. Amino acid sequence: CASSLLSDDTQYF.

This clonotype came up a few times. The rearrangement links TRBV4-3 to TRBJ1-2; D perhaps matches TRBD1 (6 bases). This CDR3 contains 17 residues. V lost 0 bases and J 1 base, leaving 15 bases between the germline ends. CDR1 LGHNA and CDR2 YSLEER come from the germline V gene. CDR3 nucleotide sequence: TGCGCCAGCAGCCAAGAAAAGACAGGCCCTCTTAACTATGGCTACACCTTC. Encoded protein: CASSQEKTGPLNYGYTF.

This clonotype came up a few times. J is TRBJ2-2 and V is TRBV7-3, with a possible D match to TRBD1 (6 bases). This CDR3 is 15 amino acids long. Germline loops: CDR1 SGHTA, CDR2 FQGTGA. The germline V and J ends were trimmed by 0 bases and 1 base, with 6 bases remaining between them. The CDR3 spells CASSLTGQNTGELFF. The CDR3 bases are TGTGCCAGCAGCTTAACGGGACAGAACACCGGGGAGCTGTTTTTT.

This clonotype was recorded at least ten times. CDR3 region: CASSREPGGEQYF. The CDR3 DNA reads as TGTGCCTCCTCGAGGGAGCCCGGCGGCGAGCAGTACTTC. V usage is TRBV24-1 and J usage is TRBJ2-7; a weak D match, TRBD2 (5 bases). With 12 bases removed from V and 6 bases from J, the gap between germline ends came to 20 bases. This CDR3 has 13 amino acids. Germline V lookup: CDR1 KGHDR, CDR2 SFDVKD.

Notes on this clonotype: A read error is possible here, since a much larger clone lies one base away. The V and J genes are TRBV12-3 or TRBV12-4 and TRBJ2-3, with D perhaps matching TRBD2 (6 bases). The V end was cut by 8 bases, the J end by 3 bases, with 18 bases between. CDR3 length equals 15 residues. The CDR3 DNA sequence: TGTGCCAGCGGTTATCGGGGGATGATTACAGATACGCAGTATTTT. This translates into CASGYRGMITDTQYF.

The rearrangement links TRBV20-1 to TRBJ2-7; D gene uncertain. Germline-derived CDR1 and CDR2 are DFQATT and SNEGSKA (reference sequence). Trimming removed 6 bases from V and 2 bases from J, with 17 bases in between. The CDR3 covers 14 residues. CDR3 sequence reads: CSADPGLGPYEQYF. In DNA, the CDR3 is TGCAGTGCCGATCCCGGGTTAGGGCCCTACGAGCAGTACTTC.

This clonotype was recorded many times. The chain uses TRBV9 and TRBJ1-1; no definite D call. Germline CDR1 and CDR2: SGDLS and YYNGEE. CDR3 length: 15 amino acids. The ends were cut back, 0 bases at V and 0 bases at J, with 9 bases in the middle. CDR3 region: CASSVEEGMNTEAFF. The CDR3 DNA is TGTGCCAGCAGCGTAGAAGAAGGCATGAACACTGAAGCTTTCTTT.

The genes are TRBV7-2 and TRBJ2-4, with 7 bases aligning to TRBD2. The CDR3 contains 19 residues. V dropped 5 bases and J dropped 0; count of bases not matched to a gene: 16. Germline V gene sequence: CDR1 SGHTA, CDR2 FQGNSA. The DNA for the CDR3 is TGTGCCAGCAGCCCCGGGACTATATCCCTCTACCTAGCCAAAAACATTCAGTACTTC. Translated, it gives CASSPGTISLYLAKNIQYF.

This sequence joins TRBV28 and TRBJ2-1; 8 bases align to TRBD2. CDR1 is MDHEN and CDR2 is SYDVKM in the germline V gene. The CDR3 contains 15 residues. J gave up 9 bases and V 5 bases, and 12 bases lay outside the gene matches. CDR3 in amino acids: CASSPASGWSSEQFF. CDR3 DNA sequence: TGTGCCAGCAGTCCGGCTAGCGGGTGGTCAAGTGAGCAGTTCTTC. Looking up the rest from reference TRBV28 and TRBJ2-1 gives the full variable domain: DVKVTQSSRYLVKRTGEKVFLECVQDMDHENMFWYRQDPGLGLRLIYFSYDVKMKEKGDIPEGYSVSREKKERFSLILESASTNQTSMYLCASSPASGWSSEQFFGPGTRLTVL.

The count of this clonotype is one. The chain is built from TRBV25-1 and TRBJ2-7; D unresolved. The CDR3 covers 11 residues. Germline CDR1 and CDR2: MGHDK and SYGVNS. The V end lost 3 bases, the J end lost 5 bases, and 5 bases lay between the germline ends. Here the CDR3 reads CASSDLNEQYF. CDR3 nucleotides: TGTGCCAGCAGTGACTTAAACGAGCAGTACTTC.

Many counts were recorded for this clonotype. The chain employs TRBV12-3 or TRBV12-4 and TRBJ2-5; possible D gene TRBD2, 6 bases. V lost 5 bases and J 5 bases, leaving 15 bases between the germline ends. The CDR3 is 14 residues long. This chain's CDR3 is CASSPGLRRETQYF. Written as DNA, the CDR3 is TGTGCCAGCAGTCCGGGACTTAGGCGTGAGACCCAGTACTTC.

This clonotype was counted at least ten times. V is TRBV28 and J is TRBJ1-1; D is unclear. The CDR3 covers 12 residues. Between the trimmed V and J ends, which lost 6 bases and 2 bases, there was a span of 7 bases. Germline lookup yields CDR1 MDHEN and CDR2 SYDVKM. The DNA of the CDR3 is TGTGCCAGCAGCTTTTCTAACACTGAAGCTTTCTTT. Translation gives CASSFSNTEAFF.

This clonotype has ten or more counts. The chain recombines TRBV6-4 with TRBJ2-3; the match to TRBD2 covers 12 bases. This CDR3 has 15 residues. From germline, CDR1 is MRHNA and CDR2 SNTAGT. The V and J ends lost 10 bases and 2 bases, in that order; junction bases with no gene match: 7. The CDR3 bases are TGTGCCACCTCCCCTAGCGGGAGGGCCACAGATACGCAGTATTTT. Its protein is CATSPSGRATDTQYF.

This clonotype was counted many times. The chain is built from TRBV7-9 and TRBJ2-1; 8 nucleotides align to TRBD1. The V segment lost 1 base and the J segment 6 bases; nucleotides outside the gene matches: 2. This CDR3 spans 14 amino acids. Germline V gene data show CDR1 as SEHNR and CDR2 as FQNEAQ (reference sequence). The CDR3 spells CASSLGQGFNEQFF. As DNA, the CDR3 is TGTGCCAGCAGCTTAGGACAGGGGTTCAATGAGCAGTTCTTC.

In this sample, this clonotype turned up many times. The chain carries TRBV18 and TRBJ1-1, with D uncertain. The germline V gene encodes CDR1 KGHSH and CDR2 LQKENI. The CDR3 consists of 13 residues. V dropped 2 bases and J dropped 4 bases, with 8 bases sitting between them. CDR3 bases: TGTGCCAGCTCACCAAGGGATCTCACTGAAGCTTTCTTT. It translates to CASSPRDLTEAFF.

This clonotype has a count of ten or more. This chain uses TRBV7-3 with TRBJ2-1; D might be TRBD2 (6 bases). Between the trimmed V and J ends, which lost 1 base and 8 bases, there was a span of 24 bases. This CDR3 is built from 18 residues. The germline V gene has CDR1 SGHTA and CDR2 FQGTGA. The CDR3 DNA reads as TGTGCCAGCAGCTTAATGCCCCTCACGAGGGACTCCCGGGATGAGCAGTTCTTC. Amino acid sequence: CASSLMPLTRDSRDEQFF.

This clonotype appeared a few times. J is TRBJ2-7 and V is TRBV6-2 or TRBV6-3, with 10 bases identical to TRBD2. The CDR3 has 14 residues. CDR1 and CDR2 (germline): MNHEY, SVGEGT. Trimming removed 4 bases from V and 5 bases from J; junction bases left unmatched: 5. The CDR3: CASSSIAGGDEQYF. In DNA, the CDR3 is TGTGCCAGCAGTTCCATAGCGGGAGGCGACGAGCAGTACTTC.